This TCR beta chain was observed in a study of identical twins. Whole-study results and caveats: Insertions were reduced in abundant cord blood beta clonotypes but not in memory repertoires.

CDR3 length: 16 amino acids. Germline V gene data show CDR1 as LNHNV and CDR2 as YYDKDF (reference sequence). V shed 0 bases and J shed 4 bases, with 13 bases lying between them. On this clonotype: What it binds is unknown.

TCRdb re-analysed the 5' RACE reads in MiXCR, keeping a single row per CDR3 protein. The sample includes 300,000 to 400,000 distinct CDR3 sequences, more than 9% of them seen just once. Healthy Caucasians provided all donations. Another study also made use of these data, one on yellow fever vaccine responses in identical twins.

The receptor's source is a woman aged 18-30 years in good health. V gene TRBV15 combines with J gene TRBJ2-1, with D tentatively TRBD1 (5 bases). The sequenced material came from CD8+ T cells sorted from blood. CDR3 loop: CATSRDSPREYNEQFF. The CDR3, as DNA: TGTGCCACCAGCAGAGATTCCCCCAGGGAATACAATGAGCAGTTCTTC.